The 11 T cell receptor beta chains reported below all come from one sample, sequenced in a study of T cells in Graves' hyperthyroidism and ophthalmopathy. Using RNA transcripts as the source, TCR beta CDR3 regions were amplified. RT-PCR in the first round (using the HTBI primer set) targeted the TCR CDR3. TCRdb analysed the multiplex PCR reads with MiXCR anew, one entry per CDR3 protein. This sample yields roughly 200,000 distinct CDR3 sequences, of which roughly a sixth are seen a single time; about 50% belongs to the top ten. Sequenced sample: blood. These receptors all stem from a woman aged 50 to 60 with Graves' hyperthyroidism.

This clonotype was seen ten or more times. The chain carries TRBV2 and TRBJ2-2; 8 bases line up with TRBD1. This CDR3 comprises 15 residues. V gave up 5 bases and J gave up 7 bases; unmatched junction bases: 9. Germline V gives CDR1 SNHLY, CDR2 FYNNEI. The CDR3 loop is CASSTGQGWGGELFF. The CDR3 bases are TGTGCCAGCAGTACAGGACAGGGTTGGGGCGGGGAGCTGTTTTTT.

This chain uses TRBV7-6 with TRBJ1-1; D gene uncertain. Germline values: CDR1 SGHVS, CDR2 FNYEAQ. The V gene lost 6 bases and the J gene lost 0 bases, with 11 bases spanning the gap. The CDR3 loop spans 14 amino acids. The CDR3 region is CASSTTAVNTEAFF. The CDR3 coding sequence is TGTGCCAGCAGTACCACTGCGGTGAACACTGAAGCTTTCTTT.

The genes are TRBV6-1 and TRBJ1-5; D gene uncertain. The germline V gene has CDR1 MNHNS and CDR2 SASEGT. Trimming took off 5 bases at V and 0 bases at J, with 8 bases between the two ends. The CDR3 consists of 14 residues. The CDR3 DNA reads TGTGCCAGCAGTAAAGTTTATAGCAATCAGCCCCAGCATTTT. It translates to CASSKVYSNQPQHF.

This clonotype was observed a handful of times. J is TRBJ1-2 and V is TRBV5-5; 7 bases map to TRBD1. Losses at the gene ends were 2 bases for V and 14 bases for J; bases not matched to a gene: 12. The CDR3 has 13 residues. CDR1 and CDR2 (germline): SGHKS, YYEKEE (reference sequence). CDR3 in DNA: TGTGCCAGCAGCTTAGGGGGCGAGGACCGCGGGACCTTC. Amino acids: CASSLGGEDRGTF.

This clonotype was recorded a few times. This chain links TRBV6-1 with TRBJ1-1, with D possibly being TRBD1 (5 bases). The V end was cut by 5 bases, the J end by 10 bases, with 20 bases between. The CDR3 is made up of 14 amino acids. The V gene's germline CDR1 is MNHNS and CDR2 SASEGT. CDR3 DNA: TGTGCCAGCAGTAAAGGACACCAAGGAGTATCAGCTTTCTTT. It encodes CASSKGHQGVSAFF.

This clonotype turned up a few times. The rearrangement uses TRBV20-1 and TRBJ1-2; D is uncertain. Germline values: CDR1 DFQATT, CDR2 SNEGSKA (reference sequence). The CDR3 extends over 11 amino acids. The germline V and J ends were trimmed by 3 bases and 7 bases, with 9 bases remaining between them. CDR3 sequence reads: CSASVKGGYTF. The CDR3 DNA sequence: TGCAGTGCTAGTGTTAAGGGTGGCTACACCTTC.

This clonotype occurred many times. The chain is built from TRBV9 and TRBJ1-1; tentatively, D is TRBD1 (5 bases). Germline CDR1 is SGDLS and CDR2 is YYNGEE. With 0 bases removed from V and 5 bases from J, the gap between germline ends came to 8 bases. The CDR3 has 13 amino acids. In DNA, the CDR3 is TGTGCCAGCAGCGTAGGGGGGGAGACTGAAGCTTTCTTT. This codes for CASSVGGETEAFF.

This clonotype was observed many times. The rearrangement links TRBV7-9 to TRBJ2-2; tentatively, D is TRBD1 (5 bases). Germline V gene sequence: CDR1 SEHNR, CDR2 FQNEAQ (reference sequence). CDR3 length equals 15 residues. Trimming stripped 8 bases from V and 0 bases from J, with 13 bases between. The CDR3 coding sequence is TGTGCCAGCCAAACCCGGACAACGAACACCGGGGAGCTGTTTTTT. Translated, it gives CASQTRTTNTGELFF.

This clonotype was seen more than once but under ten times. For the CDR3, the DNA is TGTGCCAGCAGGCCTAGCGGGAACTCCTACAATGAGCAGTTCTTC. Amino acids: CASRPSGNSYNEQFF. V is TRBV6-1 and J is TRBJ2-1, with 9 bases fitting TRBD2. Trimming took 6 bases from V and 0 from J; bases not matched to a gene: 3. The CDR3 is 15 residues long. Germline CDR1 MNHNS, CDR2 SASEGT.

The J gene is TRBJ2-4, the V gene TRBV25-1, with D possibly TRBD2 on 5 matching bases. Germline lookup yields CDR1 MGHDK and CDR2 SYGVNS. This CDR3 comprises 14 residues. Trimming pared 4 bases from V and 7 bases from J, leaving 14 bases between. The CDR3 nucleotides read TGTGCCAGCAGTGGAGCCATCGGCGGGAACATTCAGTACTTC. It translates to CASSGAIGGNIQYF.

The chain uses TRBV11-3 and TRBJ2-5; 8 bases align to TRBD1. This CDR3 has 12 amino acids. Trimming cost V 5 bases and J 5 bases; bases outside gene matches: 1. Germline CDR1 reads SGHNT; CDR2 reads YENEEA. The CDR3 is CASSHRGETQYF. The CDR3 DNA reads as TGTGCCAGCAGCCACAGGGGGGAGACCCAGTACTTC.